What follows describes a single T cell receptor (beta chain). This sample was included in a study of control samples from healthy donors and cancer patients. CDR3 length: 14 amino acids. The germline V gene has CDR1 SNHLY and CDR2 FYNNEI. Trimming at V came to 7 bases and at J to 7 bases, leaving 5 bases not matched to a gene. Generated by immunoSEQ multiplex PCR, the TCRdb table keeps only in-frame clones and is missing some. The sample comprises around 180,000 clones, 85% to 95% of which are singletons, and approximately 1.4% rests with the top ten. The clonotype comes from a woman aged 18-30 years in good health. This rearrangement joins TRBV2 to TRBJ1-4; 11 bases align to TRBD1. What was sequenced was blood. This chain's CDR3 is CASKGGQGVEKLFF. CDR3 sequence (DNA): TGTGCCAGCAAGGGGGGACAGGGGGTTGAAAAACTGTTTTTT. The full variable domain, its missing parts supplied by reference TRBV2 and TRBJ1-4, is EPEVTQTPSHQVTQMGQEVILRCVPISNHLYFYWYRQILGQKVEFLVSFYNNEISEKSEIFDDQFSVERPDGSNFTLKIRSTKLEDSAMYFCASKGGQGVEKLFFGSGTQLSVL.